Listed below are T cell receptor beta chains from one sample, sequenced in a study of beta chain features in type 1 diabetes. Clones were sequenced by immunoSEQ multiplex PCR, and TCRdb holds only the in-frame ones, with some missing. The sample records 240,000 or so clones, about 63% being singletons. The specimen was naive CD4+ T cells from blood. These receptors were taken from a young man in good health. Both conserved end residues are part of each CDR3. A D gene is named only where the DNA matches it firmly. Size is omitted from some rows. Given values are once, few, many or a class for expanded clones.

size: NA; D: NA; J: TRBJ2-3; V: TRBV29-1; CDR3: CSVDGARGGTDTQYF; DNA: TGCAGCGTTGATGGGGCCCGGGGTGGCACAGATACGCAGTATTTT
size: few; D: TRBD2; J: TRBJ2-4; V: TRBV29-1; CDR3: CSVEGGLAGELQYF; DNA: TGCAGCGTTGAAGGCGGACTAGCGGGGGAACTTCAGTACTTC
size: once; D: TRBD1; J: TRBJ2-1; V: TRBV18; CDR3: CASSPSGTATNEQFF; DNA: TGTGCCAGCTCACCCTCCGGGACAGCCACCAATGAGCAGTTCTTC
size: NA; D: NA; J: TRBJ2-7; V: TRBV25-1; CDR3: CASSREREEQYF; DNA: TGTGCCAGCAGTCGGGAGCGTGAAGAGCAGTACTTC
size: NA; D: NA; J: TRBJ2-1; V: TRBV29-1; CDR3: CSVEVYSFYNEQFF; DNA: TGCAGCGTTGAAGTCTACTCGTTCTACAATGAGCAGTTCTTC
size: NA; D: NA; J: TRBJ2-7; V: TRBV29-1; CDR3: CSVGALGHEQYF; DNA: TGCAGCGTTGGGGCTCTAGGGCACGAGCAGTACTTC
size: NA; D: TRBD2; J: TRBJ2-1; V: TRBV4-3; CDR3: CASSQRWLAGADEFF; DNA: TGCGCCAGCAGCCAACGATGGCTAGCGGGAGCGGATGAGTTCTTC
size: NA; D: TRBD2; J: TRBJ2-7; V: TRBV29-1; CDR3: CSVAIAAGGNEQYF; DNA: TGCAGCGTTGCGATAGCGGCCGGGGGGAACGAGCAGTACTTC
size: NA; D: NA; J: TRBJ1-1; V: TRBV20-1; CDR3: CILQGNTEAFF; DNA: TGCATCTTACAGGGGAACACTGAAGCTTTCTTT
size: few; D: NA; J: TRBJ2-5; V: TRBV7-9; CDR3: CASSTRAILGETQYF; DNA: TGTGCCAGCAGCACCCGGGCCATACTAGGAGAGACCCAGTACTTC
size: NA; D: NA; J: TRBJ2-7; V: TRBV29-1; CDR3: CSVGQLQGYEQYF; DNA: TGCAGCGTTGGGCAATTACAGGGATACGAGCAGTACTTC
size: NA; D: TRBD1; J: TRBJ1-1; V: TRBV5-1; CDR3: CASSTGQGFTEAFF; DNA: TGCGCCAGCAGCACCGGACAGGGGTTCACTGAAGCTTTCTTT
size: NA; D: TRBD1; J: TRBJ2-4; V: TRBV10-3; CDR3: CAMAGTENIQYF; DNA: TGTGCCATGGCCGGGACAGAAAACATTCAGTACTTC
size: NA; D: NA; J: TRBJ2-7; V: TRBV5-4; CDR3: CASGDLSSYEQYF; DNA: TGTGCCAGCGGGGACCTAAGCTCCTACGAGCAGTACTTC
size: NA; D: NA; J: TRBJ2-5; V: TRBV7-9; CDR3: CASSHKQGPAETQYF; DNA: TGTGCCAGCAGCCATAAACAGGGACCAGCGGAGACCCAGTACTTC
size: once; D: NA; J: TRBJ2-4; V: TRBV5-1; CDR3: CASSLGSGSNIQYF; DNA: TGCGCCAGCAGCTTGGGGTCAGGATCAAACATTCAGTACTTC
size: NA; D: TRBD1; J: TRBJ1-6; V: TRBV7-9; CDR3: CASSLRQGNSPLHF; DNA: TGTGCCAGCAGCTTGAGACAGGGGAATTCACCCCTCCACTTT
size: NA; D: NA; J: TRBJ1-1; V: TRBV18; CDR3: CASSPPRDTEAFF; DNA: TGTGCCAGCTCACCACCCAGGGACACTGAAGCTTTCTTT
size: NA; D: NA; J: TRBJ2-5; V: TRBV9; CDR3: CASSVGQEETQYF; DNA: TGTGCCAGCAGCGTAGGACAGGAGGAGACCCAGTACTTC
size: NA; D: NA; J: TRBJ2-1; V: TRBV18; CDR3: CASSPLGGSYNEQFF; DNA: TGTGCCAGCTCACCCCTAGGGGGCTCCTACAATGAGCAGTTCTTC
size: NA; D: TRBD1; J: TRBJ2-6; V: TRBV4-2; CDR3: CASSQVTGARSGANVLTF; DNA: TGTGCCAGCAGCCAAGTTACAGGGGCTAGATCTGGGGCCAACGTCCTGACTTTC
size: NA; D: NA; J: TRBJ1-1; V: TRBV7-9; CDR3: CASSLIGDRTFF; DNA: TGTGCCAGCAGCTTAATAGGGGACCGAACTTTCTTT
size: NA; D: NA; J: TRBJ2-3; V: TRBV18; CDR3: CASSPRDTFRDTQYF; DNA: TGTGCCAGCTCACCAAGGGACACCTTCAGAGATACGCAGTATTTT
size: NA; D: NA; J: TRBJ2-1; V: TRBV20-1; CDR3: CSARDNRQFF; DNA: TGCAGTGCTAGGGACAATCGACAATTCTTC
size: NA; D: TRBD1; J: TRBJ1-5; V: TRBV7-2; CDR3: CASSLDRTGGNQPQHF; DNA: TGTGCCAGCAGCTTAGACAGAACAGGGGGCAATCAGCCCCAGCATTTT
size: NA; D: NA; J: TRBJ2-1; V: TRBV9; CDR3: CASSGQARSYNEQFF; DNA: TGTGCCAGCAGCGGACAGGCCAGGTCCTACAATGAGCAGTTCTTC
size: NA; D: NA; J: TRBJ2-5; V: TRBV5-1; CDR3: CASSLPQGETQYF; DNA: TGCGCCAGCAGCTTACCCCAGGGAGAGACCCAGTACTTC
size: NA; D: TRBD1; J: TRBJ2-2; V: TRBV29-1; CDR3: CSVGTGGEWSTGELFF; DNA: TGCAGCGTGGGTACAGGGGGCGAATGGTCGACCGGGGAGCTGTTTTTT
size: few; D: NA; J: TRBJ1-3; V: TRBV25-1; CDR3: CASSQHSGNTIYF; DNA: TGTGCCAGCAGCCAACACTCTGGAAACACCATATATTTT
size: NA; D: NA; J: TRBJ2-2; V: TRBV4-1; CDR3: CASSQRPSRGELNTGELFF; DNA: TGCGCCAGCAGCCAAAGGCCCTCCCGGGGCGAGCTTAACACCGGGGAGCTGTTTTTT
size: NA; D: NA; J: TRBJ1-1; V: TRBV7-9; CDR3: CASSSRGGTEAFF; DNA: TGTGCCAGCAGCTCCAGGGGAGGAACTGAAGCTTTCTTT
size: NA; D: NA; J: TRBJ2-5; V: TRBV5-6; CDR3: CASSGWGGQYF; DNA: TGTGCCAGCAGCGGCTGGGGAGGCCAGTACTTC
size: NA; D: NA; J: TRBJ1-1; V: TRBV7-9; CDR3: CASSPSFGEAFF; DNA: TGTGCCAGCAGTCCGAGCTTTGGTGAAGCTTTCTTT
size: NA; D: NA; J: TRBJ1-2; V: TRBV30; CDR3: CAWSGGPNYGYTF; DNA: TGTGCCTGGAGCGGCGGGCCTAACTATGGCTACACCTTC
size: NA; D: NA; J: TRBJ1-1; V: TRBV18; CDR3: CASSPNGAEAFF; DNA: TGTGCCAGCTCACCAAATGGCGCGGAAGCTTTCTTT
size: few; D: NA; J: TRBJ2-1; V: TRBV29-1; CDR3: CSASHRRLDNYNEQFF; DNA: TGCAGCGCCTCCCATAGGAGACTAGACAACTACAATGAGCAGTTCTTC
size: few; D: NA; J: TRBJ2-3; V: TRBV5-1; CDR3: CASSSTDTQYF; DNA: TGCGCCAGCAGCTCCACAGATACGCAGTATTTT
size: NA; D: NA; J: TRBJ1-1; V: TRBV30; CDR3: CAWSGVGYTEAFF; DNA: TGTGCCTGGAGTGGTGTAGGGTACACTGAAGCTTTCTTT
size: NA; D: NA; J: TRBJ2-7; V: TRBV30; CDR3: CAWTPEKGGYEQYF; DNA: TGTGCCTGGACCCCCGAAAAGGGCGGCTACGAGCAGTACTTC
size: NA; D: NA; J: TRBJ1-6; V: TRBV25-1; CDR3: CASSEYRGGNSPLHF; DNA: TGTGCCAGCAGTGAATATAGGGGTGGGAATTCACCCCTCCACTTT
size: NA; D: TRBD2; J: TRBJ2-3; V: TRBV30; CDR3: CAWSVSGSFKDTQYF; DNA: TGTGCCTGGAGTGTTAGCGGGAGCTTCAAGGATACGCAGTATTTT
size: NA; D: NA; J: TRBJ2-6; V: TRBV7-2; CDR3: CASSPGAEFSGANVLTF; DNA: TGTGCCAGCAGCCCGGGAGCAGAATTCTCTGGGGCCAACGTCCTGACTTTC
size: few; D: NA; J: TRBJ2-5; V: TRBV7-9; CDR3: CASSGQETQYF; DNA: TGTGCCAGCAGCGGCCAAGAGACCCAGTACTTC
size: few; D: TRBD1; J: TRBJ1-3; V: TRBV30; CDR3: CAWRWTGGNTIYF; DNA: TGTGCCTGGAGATGGACAGGGGGAAACACCATATATTTT
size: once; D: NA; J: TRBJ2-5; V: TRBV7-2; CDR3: CASSLVPETQYF; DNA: TGTGCCAGCAGCTTAGTCCCGGAGACCCAGTACTTC
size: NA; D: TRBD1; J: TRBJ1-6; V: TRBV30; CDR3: CAWSARGTSPLHF; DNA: TGTGCCTGGAGTGCCAGGGGGACCTCACCCCTCCACTTT
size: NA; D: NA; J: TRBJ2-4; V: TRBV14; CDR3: CASSGQGLGIQYF; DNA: TGTGCCAGCAGCGGTCAGGGATTGGGCATTCAGTACTTC
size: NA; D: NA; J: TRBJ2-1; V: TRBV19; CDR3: CASSMSSYNEQFF; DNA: TGTGCCAGTAGTATGAGCTCCTACAATGAGCAGTTCTTC
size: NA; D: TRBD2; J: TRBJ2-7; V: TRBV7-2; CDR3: CASSLVSSGSYEQYF; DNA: TGTGCCAGCAGCTTAGTGTCTAGCGGGAGCTACGAGCAGTACTTC
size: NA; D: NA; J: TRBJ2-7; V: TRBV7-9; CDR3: CASSPRKGLRHEQYF; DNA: TGTGCCAGCAGCCCTCGGAAGGGGCTCAGGCACGAGCAGTACTTC
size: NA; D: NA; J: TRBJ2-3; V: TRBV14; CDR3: CASSFSDTQYF; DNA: TGTGCCAGCAGCTTTTCAGATACGCAGTATTTT
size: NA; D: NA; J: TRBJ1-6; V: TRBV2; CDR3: CASSELGQSNSPLHF; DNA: TGTGCCAGCAGTGAATTGGGGCAGTCTAATTCACCCCTCCACTTT
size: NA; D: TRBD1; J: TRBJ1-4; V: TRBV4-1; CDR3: CASSQSGQGNEKLFF; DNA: TGCGCCAGCAGCCAATCGGGACAGGGAAATGAAAAACTGTTTTTT